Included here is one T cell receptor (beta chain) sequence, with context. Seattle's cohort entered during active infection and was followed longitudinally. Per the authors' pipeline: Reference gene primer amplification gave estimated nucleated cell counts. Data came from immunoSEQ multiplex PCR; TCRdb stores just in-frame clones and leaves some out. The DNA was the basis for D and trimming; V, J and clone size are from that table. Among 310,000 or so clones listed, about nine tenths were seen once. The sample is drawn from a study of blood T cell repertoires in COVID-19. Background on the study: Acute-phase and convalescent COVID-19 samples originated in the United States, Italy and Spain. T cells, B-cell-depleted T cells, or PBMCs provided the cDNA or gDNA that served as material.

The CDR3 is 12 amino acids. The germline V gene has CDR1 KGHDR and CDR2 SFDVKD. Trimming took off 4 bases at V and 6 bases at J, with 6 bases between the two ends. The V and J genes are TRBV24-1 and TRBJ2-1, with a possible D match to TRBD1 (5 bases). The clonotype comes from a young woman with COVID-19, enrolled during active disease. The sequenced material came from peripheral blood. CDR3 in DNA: TGTGCCACCAGTGACAGGGCCAATGAGCAGTTCTTC. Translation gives CATSDRANEQFF.